This T cell receptor (beta chain) was sequenced during a study of cytomegalovirus exposure and HLA in healthy donors. As for the study in general: Earlier, 117 million unique TCR beta sequences were recovered from roughly 180 million T cells by an analysis.

Points on this clone: Its target is unknown.

PCR employed 60 Vbeta and 13 Jbeta primers. Clones were sequenced by immunoSEQ multiplex PCR, and TCRdb holds only the in-frame ones, with some missing. The sample shows approximately 70,000 clones, around 80% of them seen only once. Study-level findings and limits: Despite most TCR sequences being rare, some public TCRs occurred in many donors. The study listed 164 cytomegalovirus-associated TCR beta chains.

Samples came from healthy bone marrow donors. This CDR3 comprises 15 residues. Germline loops: CDR1 LGHNA, CDR2 YNFKEQ. V was pared by 1 base and J by 4 bases, with 8 bases between. The chain carries TRBV4-2 and TRBJ2-6, with D hard to call. Sequencing was performed on PBMCs. The sequence was collected from a man in his forties in good health and CMV-seronegative. Here the CDR3 DNA reads TGTGCCAGCAGCCAAGTAAGAGAGGGGGCCAACGTCCTGACTTTC. It is translated as CASSQVREGANVLTF.